This is a list of T cell receptor beta chains from one sample in a study of shared clonotypes between healthy human individuals. Only in-frame clones appear in the TCRdb table, and some are missing; sequencing was by immunoSEQ multiplex PCR. The profile shows about 2.4 million clones, around nine tenths of them singletons. Sequencing was done on a sample of naive CD4+ T cells sorted from blood. Source of these receptors: a man aged 18 to 30 in good health. Both conserved end residues are trimmed from each CDR3.

J gene: TRBJ1-5; V gene: TRBV6-1; CDR3 protein: ASSPQVNQPQH
J gene: TRBJ2-1; V gene: TRBV7-8; CDR3 protein: ASSLGTESYNEQF
J gene: TRBJ2-7; V gene: TRBV6-5; CDR3 protein: ASSYPAGEQY
J gene: TRBJ1-6; V gene: TRBV5-6; CDR3 protein: ASRSWTGGNNSPLH
J gene: TRBJ1-1; V gene: TRBV5-1; CDR3 protein: ASSLRATEMNTEAF
J gene: TRBJ2-3; V gene: TRBV4-1; CDR3 protein: ASSQEGGKSSDTQY
J gene: TRBJ1-5; V gene: TRBV5-6; CDR3 protein: ASSLSGVGNQPQH
J gene: TRBJ2-5; V gene: TRBV6-1; CDR3 protein: ASSVGTSGQETQY
J gene: TRBJ2-5; V gene: TRBV5-4; CDR3 protein: ASSLVLAGVETQY
J gene: TRBJ1-4; V gene: TRBV5-5; CDR3 protein: ASSLRIPNEKLF
J gene: TRBJ2-3; V gene: TRBV5-6; CDR3 protein: ASSLRRTSTDTQY
J gene: TRBJ2-7; V gene: TRBV6-1; CDR3 protein: ASSVAGQPAYEQY
J gene: TRBJ1-6; V gene: TRBV6-5; CDR3 protein: ASSYSGVDSPLH
J gene: TRBJ1-5; V gene: TRBV5-6; CDR3 protein: ASSIRPVGGNQPQH
J gene: TRBJ2-5; V gene: TRBV7-9; CDR3 protein: ASSFYTSGETQY
J gene: TRBJ1-5; V gene: TRBV2; CDR3 protein: ASSEGRGIGNQPQH
J gene: TRBJ2-1; V gene: TRBV10-3; CDR3 protein: AIRPGTGGRDEQF
J gene: TRBJ1-4; V gene: TRBV6-5; CDR3 protein: ASSYGVRAEKLF
J gene: TRBJ2-3; V gene: TRBV2; CDR3 protein: ASSGRTGGTDTQY
J gene: TRBJ2-3; V gene: TRBV28; CDR3 protein: ASSIPTDTQY
J gene: TRBJ2-7; V gene: TRBV7-9; CDR3 protein: ASSLGGTSGGYEQY
J gene: TRBJ2-3; V gene: TRBV7-9; CDR3 protein: ASSPSGFGTDTQY
J gene: TRBJ1-1; V gene: TRBV6-4; CDR3 protein: ASEKQGAGNTEAF
J gene: TRBJ2-5; V gene: TRBV5-1; CDR3 protein: ASSLVSGGPQETQY
J gene: TRBJ1-1; V gene: TRBV5-1; CDR3 protein: ASSMKDRGNTEAF
J gene: TRBJ2-3; V gene: TRBV20-1; CDR3 protein: SARPGDTQY
J gene: TRBJ2-7; V gene: TRBV5-4; CDR3 protein: ASSIGGGGYEQY
J gene: TRBJ2-7; V gene: TRBV7-2; CDR3 protein: ASSRTGGWYEQY
J gene: TRBJ1-2; V gene: TRBV30; CDR3 protein: AWSEVRDRPTQKANYGYT
J gene: TRBJ1-1; V gene: TRBV19; CDR3 protein: ASSILGGRGLNTEAF
J gene: TRBJ2-7; V gene: TRBV30; CDR3 protein: AWQQGGRGY
J gene: TRBJ2-7; V gene: TRBV28; CDR3 protein: ASNVGRGYEQY
J gene: TRBJ1-1; V gene: TRBV28; CDR3 protein: ASSLVGGVNTEAF
J gene: TRBJ2-3; V gene: TRBV25-1; CDR3 protein: ASSEGGIADTQY
J gene: TRBJ2-7; V gene: TRBV9; CDR3 protein: ASSVSPGDYEQY
J gene: TRBJ2-7; V gene: TRBV11-2; CDR3 protein: ASSPSERY
J gene: TRBJ2-3; V gene: TRBV7-6; CDR3 protein: ASSLMAGGSKDTQY
J gene: TRBJ2-3; V gene: TRBV7-9; CDR3 protein: ASSWGGKRQIRPTDTQY
J gene: TRBJ1-6; V gene: TRBV11-2; CDR3 protein: ASSLVVNPRAPLH